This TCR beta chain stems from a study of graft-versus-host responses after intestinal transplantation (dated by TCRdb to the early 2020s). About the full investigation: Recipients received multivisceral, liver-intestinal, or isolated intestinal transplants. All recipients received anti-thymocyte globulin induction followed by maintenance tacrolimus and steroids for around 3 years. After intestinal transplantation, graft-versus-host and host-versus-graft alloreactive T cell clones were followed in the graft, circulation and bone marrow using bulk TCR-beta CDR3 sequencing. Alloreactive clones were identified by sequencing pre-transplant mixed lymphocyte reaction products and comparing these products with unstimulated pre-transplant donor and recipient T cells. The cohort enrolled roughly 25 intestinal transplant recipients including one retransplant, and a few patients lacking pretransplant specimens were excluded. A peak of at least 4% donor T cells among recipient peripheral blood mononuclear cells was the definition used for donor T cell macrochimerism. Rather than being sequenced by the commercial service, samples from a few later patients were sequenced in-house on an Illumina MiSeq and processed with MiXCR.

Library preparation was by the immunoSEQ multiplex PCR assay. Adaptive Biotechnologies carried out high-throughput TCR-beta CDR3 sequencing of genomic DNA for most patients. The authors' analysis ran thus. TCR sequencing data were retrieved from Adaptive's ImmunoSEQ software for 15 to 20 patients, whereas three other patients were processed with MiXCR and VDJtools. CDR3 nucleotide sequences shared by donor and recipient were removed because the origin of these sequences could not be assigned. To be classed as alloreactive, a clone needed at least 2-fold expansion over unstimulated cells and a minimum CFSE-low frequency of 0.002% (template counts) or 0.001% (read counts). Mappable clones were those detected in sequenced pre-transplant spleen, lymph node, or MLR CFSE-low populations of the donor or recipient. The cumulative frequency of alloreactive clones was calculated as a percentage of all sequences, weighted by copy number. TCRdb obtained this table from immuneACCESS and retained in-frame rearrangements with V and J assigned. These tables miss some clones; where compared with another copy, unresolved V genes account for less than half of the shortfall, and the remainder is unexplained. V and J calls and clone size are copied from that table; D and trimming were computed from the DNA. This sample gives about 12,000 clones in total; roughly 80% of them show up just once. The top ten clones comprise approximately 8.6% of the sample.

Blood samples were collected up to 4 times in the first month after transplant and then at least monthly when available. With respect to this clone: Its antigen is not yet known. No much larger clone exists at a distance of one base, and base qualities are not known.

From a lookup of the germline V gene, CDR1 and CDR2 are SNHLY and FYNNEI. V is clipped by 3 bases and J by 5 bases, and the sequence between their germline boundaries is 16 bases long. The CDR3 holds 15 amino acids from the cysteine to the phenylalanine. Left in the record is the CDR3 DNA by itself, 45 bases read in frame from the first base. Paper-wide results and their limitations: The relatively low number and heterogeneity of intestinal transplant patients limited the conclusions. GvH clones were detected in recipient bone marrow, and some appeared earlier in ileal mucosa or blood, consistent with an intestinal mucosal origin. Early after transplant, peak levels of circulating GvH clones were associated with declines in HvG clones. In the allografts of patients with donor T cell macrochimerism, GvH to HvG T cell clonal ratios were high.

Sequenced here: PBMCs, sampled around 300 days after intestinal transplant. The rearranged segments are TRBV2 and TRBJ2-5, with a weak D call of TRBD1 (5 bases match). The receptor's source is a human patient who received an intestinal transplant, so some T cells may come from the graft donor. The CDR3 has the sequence CASSDGQGNRETQYF. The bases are TGTGCCAGCAGTGACGGTCAGGGCAATAGGGAGACCCAGTACTTC.